The entry below describes one T cell receptor beta chain. This clonotype was detected only a few times. Which antigen it targets is not known. Within one base of it there is no much larger clone, and no base qualities were kept. The entry originates in a study of early T cells in non-severe SARS-CoV-2 infection (dated by TCRdb to about 2021). For the study in its entirety: Because TCR sequencing was done on bulk RNA from unsorted whole blood, the alpha and beta chains could not be paired. Paper-wide results and their limitations: VDJdb matching was skewed toward anti-spike CD8 responses, so virus-specific expansions were likely underestimated and private and CD4 specificities were missed.

Set within a cohort of healthcare workers in London, UK, this nested case-control study involved weekly PCR testing of nasopharyngeal swabs along with blood sampling. Healthcare workers were enrolled in the week of the UK lockdown, from 23 to 31 March 2020, and were followed every week for up to roughly 16 weeks. The library was obtained by 5' RACE. TCRdb shows the sequencer as NextSeq 500. To correct for sequencing error and PCR bias, the TCR library protocol tagged individual cDNA molecules with unique molecular identifiers. Both TCR alpha and beta chains were sequenced, and tight co-correlation was observed between alpha and beta sequence abundances in each sample. The authors' analysis ran thus. Decombinator V4 was used to annotate the V gene, J gene and CDR3 of the TCR sequences. TCRs were defined as expanded if a significant change between any two time points was detected under a Poisson model with p below 0.0001. TCR abundances were normalised to the total number of TCRs sequenced per sample and were expressed as counts per million. TRAV1-2 paired with TRAJ12, TRAJ20 or TRAJ33 defined MAIT TCRs, while TRAV10 paired with TRAJ18 defined iNKT TCRs. A search of VDJdb, accessed on 1 November 2021, was run for TCRs annotated to CMV, EBV and SARS-CoV-2, with TCRs annotated for multiple antigens excluded. The public reads were reanalyzed by TCRdb: fastp trimming at Q25, MiXCR alignment, in-frame beta chains only. Here each entry gathers all rows of one CDR3 protein and keeps the most common genes and DNA. These V and J calls are TCRdb output, not the study's own analysis. The sample profile shows 85,000 to 100,000 distinct CDR3 sequences; 9.5% to 12% of them were found once. Clones ranked in the top ten supply approximately 5.4% of the sample.

The trim is 3 bases for V and 4 bases for J, with a gap of 16 bases between the germline ends. CDR1 and CDR2 are drawn from the germline V gene: SGHDT, YYEEEE. The CDR3 measures 15 amino acids from cysteine to phenylalanine. The only DNA kept is the CDR3, 45 bases in frame from the first base. This TCR was recovered from an adult who was a healthcare worker with PCR-confirmed SARS-CoV-2 infection or an uninfected control (not recorded which). Recombination joined TRBV5-6 with TRBJ1-1; the D gene cannot be named for sure. Material: whole blood. The CDR3 in this case is CASSSDWTVGTEAFF. Read as DNA, the sequence is TGTGCCAGCAGCTCGGATTGGACGGTGGGCACTGAAGCTTTCTTT. The full variable domain, with segments outside the CDR3 supplied by the reference TRBV5-6 and TRBJ1-1 proteins, appears as DAGVTQSPTHLIKTRGQQVTLRCSPKSGHDTVSWYQQALGQGPQFIFQYYEEEERQRGNFPDRFSGHQFPNYSSELNVNALLLGDSALYLCASSSDWTVGTEAFFGQGTRLTVV.